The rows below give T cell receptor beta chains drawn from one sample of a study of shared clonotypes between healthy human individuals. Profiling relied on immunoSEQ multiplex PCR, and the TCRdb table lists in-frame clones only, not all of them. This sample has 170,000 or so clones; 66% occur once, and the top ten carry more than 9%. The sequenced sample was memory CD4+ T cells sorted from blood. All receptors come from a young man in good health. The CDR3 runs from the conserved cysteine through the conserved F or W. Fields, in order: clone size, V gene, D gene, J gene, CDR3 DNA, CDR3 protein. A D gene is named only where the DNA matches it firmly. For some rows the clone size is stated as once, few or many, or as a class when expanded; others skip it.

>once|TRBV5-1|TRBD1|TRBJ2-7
TGCGCCAGCAGCCACGGACAGGGTAACGAGCAGTACTTC
CASSHGQGNEQYF
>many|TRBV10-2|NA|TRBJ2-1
TGCGCCAGCAGTGAATCAGGGAGTGGGCAGTTCTTC
CASSESGSGQFF
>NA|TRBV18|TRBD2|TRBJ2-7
TGTGCCAGCTCACCAGGGCTAGCGGGAGTGGGTGAGCAGTACTTC
CASSPGLAGVGEQYF
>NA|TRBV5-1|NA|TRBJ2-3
TGCGCCAGCAGCCGTCAGTCCCCCACAGATACGCAGTATTTT
CASSRQSPTDTQYF
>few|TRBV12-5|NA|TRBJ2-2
TGTGCTAGTGGTTTCCTCCCACAGGGTAATCGTGACGGGGAGCTGTTTTTT
CASGFLPQGNRDGELFF
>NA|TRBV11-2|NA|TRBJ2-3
TGTGCCAGCAGCTTAGTGGGCGGGCGGCCCACAGATACGCAGTATTTT
CASSLVGGRPTDTQYF
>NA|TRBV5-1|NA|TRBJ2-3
TGCGCCAGCAGCCACCTCCTAGATAGAGATACGCAGTATTTT
CASSHLLDRDTQYF
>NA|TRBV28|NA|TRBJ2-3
TGTGCCAGCAGTTTACGCCGACAGGTCACAGATACGCAGTATTTT
CASSLRRQVTDTQYF
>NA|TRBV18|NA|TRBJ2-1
TGTGCCAGCTCACCGTCCGACAATGAGCAGTTCTTC
CASSPSDNEQFF
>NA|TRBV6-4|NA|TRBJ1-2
TGTGCCAGCAGTCCCGGGGGGCACGACTATGGCTACACCTTC
CASSPGGHDYGYTF
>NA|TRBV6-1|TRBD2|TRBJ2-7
TGTGCCAGCAGTGAAATGACTAGCGGGCAACACTACGAGCAGTACTTC
CASSEMTSGQHYEQYF
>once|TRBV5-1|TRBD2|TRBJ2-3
TGCGCCAGCAGGACTAGCGGGAGTTCTACAGATACGCAGTATTTT
CASRTSGSSTDTQYF
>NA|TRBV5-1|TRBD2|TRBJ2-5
TGCGCCAGCAGCATGAGCGGGAGGGCCGGGGAGACCCAGTACTTC
CASSMSGRAGETQYF
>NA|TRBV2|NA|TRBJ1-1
TGTGCCAGCAGTGAACAGGGTCCGTCCACTGAAGCTTTCTTT
CASSEQGPSTEAFF
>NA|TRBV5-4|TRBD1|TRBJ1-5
TGTGCCACTCGTCGACAGGGGGCGCGTGGCAATCAGCCCCAGCATTTT
CATRRQGARGNQPQHF
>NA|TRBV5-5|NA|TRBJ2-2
TGTGCCAGCAGATCCGCCGTAGCCCGGACGCTGTTTTTT
CASRSAVARTLFF
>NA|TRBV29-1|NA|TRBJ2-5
TGCAGCGTTGTGGCCGGGCAAGAGACCCAGTACTTC
CSVVAGQETQYF
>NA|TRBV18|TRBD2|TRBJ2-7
TGTGCCAGCTCACCACCCGCTAGCGGGAGGGCTGGGGAGCAGTACTTC
CASSPPASGRAGEQYF
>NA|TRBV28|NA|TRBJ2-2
TGTGCCTGCCGGATCGGACTTTCGAACACCGGGGAGCTGTTTTTT
CACRIGLSNTGELFF
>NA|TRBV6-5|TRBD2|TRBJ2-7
TGTGCCAGCAGTTACCGGACTAGCGGGACCGAGAGGGAGCAGTACTTC
CASSYRTSGTEREQYF
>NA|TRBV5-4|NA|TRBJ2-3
TGTGCCAGCAGCTCGAAACTAGCAAGAGGCACAGATACGCAGTATTTT
CASSSKLARGTDTQYF
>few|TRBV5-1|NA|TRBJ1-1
TGCGCCAGCAGCCCCCAGGACCCCGCGGAAGCTTTCTTT
CASSPQDPAEAFF
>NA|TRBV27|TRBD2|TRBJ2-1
TGTGCCAGCAGTTTATCCCGAGGGACTAGCGGGTACAATGAGCAGTTCTTC
CASSLSRGTSGYNEQFF
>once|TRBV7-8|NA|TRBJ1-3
TGTGCCAGCAGCTTAGTGTCTGCGAGCTCTGGAAACACCATATATTTT
CASSLVSASSGNTIYF
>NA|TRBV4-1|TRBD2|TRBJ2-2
TGCGCCATCGACCCCCAACTAGCGGGCAACACCGGGGAGCTGTTTTTT
CAIDPQLAGNTGELFF
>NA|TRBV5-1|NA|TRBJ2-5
TGCGCCAGCAGCTTGGATACGGCAGGGGAGGAGACCCAGTACTTC
CASSLDTAGEETQYF
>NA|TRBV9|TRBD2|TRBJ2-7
TGTGCCAGCAGCGCCGTCGGACTAGACGAGCAGTACTTC
CASSAVGLDEQYF
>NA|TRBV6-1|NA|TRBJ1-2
TGTGCCAGCAGTGAACTGGGGACCTATGGCTACACCTTC
CASSELGTYGYTF
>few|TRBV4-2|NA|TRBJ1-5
TGTGCCAGCAGCCAAGATCTGGGGAATAGCAATCAGCCCCAGCATTTT
CASSQDLGNSNQPQHF
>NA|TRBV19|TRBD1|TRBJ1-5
TGTGCCAGTAGTAAGAACGCAGGGGGTAGAATCCAGCCCCAGCATTTT
CASSKNAGGRIQPQHF
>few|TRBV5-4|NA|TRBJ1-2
TGTGCCAGCAGCTTAGGCCACCAGAGGTATGGCTACACCTTC
CASSLGHQRYGYTF
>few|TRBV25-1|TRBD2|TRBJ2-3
TGTGCCAGCAGTGAGGCTAGCGGCCCAGATACGCAGTATTTT
CASSEASGPDTQYF
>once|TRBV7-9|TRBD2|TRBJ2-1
TGTGCCAGCGGGAGGGGAGAGCGTGAGCAGTTCTTC
CASGRGEREQFF
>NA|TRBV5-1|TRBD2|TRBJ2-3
TGCGCCAGCAGCTTAAGGCGGGAGGGCCGGGGCACAGATACGCAGTATTTT
CASSLRREGRGTDTQYF
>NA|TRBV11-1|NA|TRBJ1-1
TGTGCCAGCAGCTTGAGTTTATATCGGCGCTCGGGGACTGAAGCTTTCTTT
CASSLSLYRRSGTEAFF
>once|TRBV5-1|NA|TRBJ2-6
TGCGCCAGCAGCTTGGACAGACTTACTGGGGCCAACGTCCTGACTTTC
CASSLDRLTGANVLTF
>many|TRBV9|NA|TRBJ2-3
TGTGCCAGCAGCGGGAGTGGCGGGCGGGAAAGGGCAGATACGCAGTATTTT
CASSGSGGRERADTQYF
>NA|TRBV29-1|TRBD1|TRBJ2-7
TGCAGCTTCCGGACAGGGGGGCCCTACGAGCAGTACTTC
CSFRTGGPYEQYF
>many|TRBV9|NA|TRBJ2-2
TGTGCCAGCAGCGTTCAGGGCGGTGCCGGGGAGCTGTTTTTT
CASSVQGGAGELFF
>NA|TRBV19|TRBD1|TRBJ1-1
TGTGCCAGTAGTCCCCAGACAGGGATGGCTTTCTTT
CASSPQTGMAFF
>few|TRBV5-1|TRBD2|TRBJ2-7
TGCGCCAGCAGCTTGGGGGCTAGCGGGACCACCTACGAGCAGTACTTC
CASSLGASGTTYEQYF
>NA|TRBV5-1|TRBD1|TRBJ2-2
TGCGCCAGCGGTCAGACAGGGGACACCGGGGAGCTGTTTTTT
CASGQTGDTGELFF
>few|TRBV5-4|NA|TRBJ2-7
TGTGCCAGCAGCCATACTAGCTACGAGCAGTACTTC
CASSHTSYEQYF
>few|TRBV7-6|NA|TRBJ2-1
TGTGCCAGCAGCCCCCGGTGGAACGACAATGAGCAGTTCTTC
CASSPRWNDNEQFF
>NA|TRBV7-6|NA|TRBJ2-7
TGTGCCAGCAGCTTCCGGGACGACGAGCAGTACTTC
CASSFRDDEQYF
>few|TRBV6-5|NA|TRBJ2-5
TGTGCCAGCAGTTACGGGGGGCGCGTGACCCAGTACTTC
CASSYGGRVTQYF
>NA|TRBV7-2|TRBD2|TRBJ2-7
TGTGCCAGCAGCTTAGGCTCGCGGGGGGCCTACGAGCAGTACTTC
CASSLGSRGAYEQYF
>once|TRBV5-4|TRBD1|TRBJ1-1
TGTGCCAGCAGCATAGGACAGGGTATCACTGAAGCTTTCTTT
CASSIGQGITEAFF
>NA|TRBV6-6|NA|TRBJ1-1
TGTGCCAGCAGTTATTCCCAGAACACTGAAGCTTTCTTT
CASSYSQNTEAFF
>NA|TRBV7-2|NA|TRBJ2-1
TGTGCCAGCAGCCCGAGGACACAACTAGGGGAGCAGTTCTTC
CASSPRTQLGEQFF
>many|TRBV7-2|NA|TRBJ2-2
TGTGCCAGCAGCCCCGTTCCCACCGGGGAGCTGTTTTTT
CASSPVPTGELFF
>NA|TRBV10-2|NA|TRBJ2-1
TGCGCCAGCAGTGGTAGTAACATTCTCAATGAGCAGTTCTTC
CASSGSNILNEQFF
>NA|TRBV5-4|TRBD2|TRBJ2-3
TGTGCCAGCAGCACCGGACTAGCGGGGCACACAGATACGCAGTATTTT
CASSTGLAGHTDTQYF
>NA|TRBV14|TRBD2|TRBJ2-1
TGTGCCAGCAGCCCTAGCGGGAGGTTCTACAATGAGCAGTTCTTC
CASSPSGRFYNEQFF
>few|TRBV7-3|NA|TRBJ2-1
TGTGCCAGCAGCCCTACGGGATCCAACAATGAGCAGTTCTTC
CASSPTGSNNEQFF
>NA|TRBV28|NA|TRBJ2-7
TGTGCCAGCACCTCAGGGCCCCTCCCCGTCGAGCAGTACTTC
CASTSGPLPVEQYF
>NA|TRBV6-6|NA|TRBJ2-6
TGTGCCAGCAGTTACCCCACAGGATCTGGGGCCAACGTCCTGACTTTC
CASSYPTGSGANVLTF
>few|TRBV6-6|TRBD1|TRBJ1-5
TGTGCCAGCAGTTCGTCAGGGGGAATGGGTCAGCCCCAGCATTTT
CASSSSGGMGQPQHF
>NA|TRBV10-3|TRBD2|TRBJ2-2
TGTGCCATCAGTTCTAAGACTAGCCCCACCACGGTCACCGGGGAGCTGTTTTTT
CAISSKTSPTTVTGELFF